This T cell receptor (beta chain) is from a study of CD8 T cells in ankylosing spondylitis. CDR3 size: 14 residues. The ends lost 4 bases at V and 7 bases at J; junction bases unmatched: 6. Per the germline V gene, CDR1 is SGDLS and CDR2 is YYNGEE. This clonotype was seen many times. TCRdb passed the 5' RACE reads through MiXCR, listing each CDR3 protein once. This table has roughly 30,000 distinct CDR3 sequences, less than 5.5% appearing once. This clonotype originated in a female donor with ankylosing spondylitis or in good health (not recorded which). Sample: blood, either unsorted or a sorted T cell fraction (not recorded which). The rearrangement links TRBV9 to TRBJ2-7; 12 bases line up with TRBD2. The CDR3, as DNA: TGTGCCAGCAGCACCGGACTAGCGGGGAGGGAGCAGTACTTC. Its translation: CASSTGLAGREQYF.